The 10 T cell receptor beta chains presented below share a single source sample, sequenced in a study of blood T cell repertoires in COVID-19. The assay was immunoSEQ multiplex PCR, and TCRdb's table has in-frame clones only and misses some. This sample has 35,000 to 50,000 clones; about 91% occur once, and the top ten carry 3.7%. Sequenced sample: peripheral blood. These receptors came from a human donor in a cohort sampled during active COVID-19.

This chain links TRBV29-1 with TRBJ1-4; 7 nucleotides match TRBD1. Germline CDR1 SQVTM, CDR2 ANQGSEA. This CDR3 region has 14 residues. V lost 4 bases, J lost 3 bases, and 5 bases stayed unmatched. CDR3 sequence (DNA): TGCAGCGTTGCAAAGGGGGCAGCTAATGAAAAACTGTTTTTT. This gives the protein CSVAKGAANEKLFF.

V is TRBV7-2 and J is TRBJ2-3; 13 positions match TRBD2. This CDR3 has 16 amino acids. The V gene's germline CDR1 is SGHTA and CDR2 FQGNSA. V trimming: 5 bases; J trimming: 2 bases; junction bases outside the gene matches: 4. The CDR3 sequence is CASSILAGGDTDTQYF. The CDR3, as DNA: TGTGCCAGCAGCATACTAGCGGGGGGGGACACAGATACGCAGTATTTT.

This chain uses TRBV6-2 or TRBV6-3 with TRBJ1-6, with 9 bases aligning to TRBD1. From germline, CDR1 is MNHEY and CDR2 SVGEGT. V trimming: 5 bases; J trimming: 6 bases; junction bases outside the gene matches: 8. The CDR3 is made up of 16 amino acids. CDR3 bases: TGTGCCAGCAGTATTCCCCCGGACAGGGGTAATTCACCCCTCCACTTT. It translates to CASSIPPDRGNSPLHF.

This chain links TRBV21-1 with TRBJ1-5; the DNA was not used to check the table's D call, TRBD1. TRBV21-1 is flagged as a pseudogene. The CDR3 covers 18 residues. CDR3 region: CASTRGMRGRGMGQPQHF. CDR3 DNA sequence: TGTGCCAGCACCAGGGGTATGAGGGGACGGGGAATGGGGCAGCCCCAGCATTTT.

Only one count was recorded for this clone. This chain uses TRBV6-4 with TRBJ2-2; no firm D call. V lost 6 bases and J lost 3, with 11 bases in between. Germline V gene lookup returns CDR1 MRHNA and CDR2 SNTAGT. This CDR3 spans 14 amino acids. This CDR3 reads CASSRQYDTGELFF. The CDR3 region has the DNA TGTGCCAGCAGCAGACAATACGACACCGGGGAGCTGTTTTTT.

This clone was recorded a few times. CDR3 nucleotides: TGCAGCGTTGAGGTCCGGGGGGAGGGCAGTGGTGAGCAGTTCTTC. Translation: CSVEVRGEGSGEQFF. This chain uses TRBV29-1 with TRBJ2-1; 7 bases match TRBD2. Per germline, CDR1 SQVTM and CDR2 ANQGSEA. The CDR3 totals 15 residues. Trimming took 3 bases from V and 9 from J; bases not matched to a gene: 14.

The table lists this clone with a count of one. This rearrangement joins TRBV10-2 to TRBJ2-6; 11 nucleotides align to TRBD1. The V gene's germline CDR1 is WSHSY and CDR2 SAAADI. V gave up 5 bases and J gave up 1 base; unmatched junction bases: 7. The length of the CDR3 is 18 residues. This chain's CDR3 is CASSSGQGALSGANVLTF. The CDR3 region has the DNA TGCGCCAGCAGTTCCGGACAGGGGGCTTTGTCTGGGGCCAACGTCCTGACTTTC.

The chain joins TRBV25-1 to TRBJ2-7, with 11 bases lining up with TRBD1. V was clipped by 6 bases and J by 1 base; unmatched bases: 2. The CDR3 consists of 14 residues. CDR1 is MGHDK and CDR2 is SYGVNS in the germline V gene. This CDR3 reads CASRGTGGSYEQYF. The CDR3 region has the DNA TGTGCCAGCAGGGGGACAGGGGGTTCCTACGAGCAGTACTTC.

The chain uses TRBV18 and TRBJ2-1, with D possibly matching TRBD2 (6 bases). Germline loops: CDR1 KGHSH, CDR2 LQKENI. Trimming left V 3 bases short and J 3 bases short, with 15 bases between. The CDR3 length is 16 residues. CDR3 nucleotide sequence: TGTGCCAGCTCACCCCACCGACGGGAGTACTACAATGAGCAGTTCTTC. Amino acids: CASSPHRREYYNEQFF. Variable domain in full (rest from reference TRBV18 and TRBJ2-1): NAGVMQNPRHLVRRRGQEARLRCSPMKGHSHVYWYRQLPEEGLKFMVYLQKENIIDESGMPKERFSAEFPKEGPSILRIQQVVRGDSAAYFCASSPHRREYYNEQFFGPGTRLTVL.

The chain couples TRBV6-5 to TRBJ1-1; D is possibly TRBD1 (5 bases). This CDR3 region has 14 residues. Germline CDR1 MNHEY, CDR2 SVGAGI. Trimming cost V 4 bases and J 1 base, with 10 bases left between them. CDR3 sequence: CASSFREANTEAFF. CDR3 DNA sequence: TGTGCCAGCAGTTTCAGGGAGGCGAACACTGAAGCTTTCTTT.